This T cell receptor beta chain was captured by sequencing in a study of OX40 agonist ivuxolimab in advanced cancers. Libraries were prepared by immunoSEQ multiplex PCR; TCRdb keeps only in-frame clonotypes and omits some of them. The sample includes about 46,000 clones, roughly 88% of them seen just once. Blood samples were obtained at baseline, cycle 4 day 1, and cycle 7 day 1. Germline loops: CDR1 SGHAT, CDR2 FQNNGV. The germline V and J ends were trimmed by 5 bases and 1 base, with 12 bases remaining between them. The length of the CDR3 is 14 residues. Notes on this clone: The antigen remains undetermined.

Study-wide results and limits: Determination of antigen specificity was not performed for the expanded peripheral T cells.

The TCR comes from an adult with an advanced solid tumor such as melanoma, head and neck, liver or kidney cancer. The material was CD4+ or CD8+ T cells sorted from blood, obtained in a trial of the OX40 agonist ivuxolimab. This chain uses TRBV11-2 with TRBJ2-7, with D unresolved. CDR3 nucleotides: TGTGCCAGCAGCGCAGAATTTAAGTCCTACGAGCAGTACTTC. Protein product: CASSAEFKSYEQYF.